One and the same sample provided the 25 T cell receptor beta chains below, sequenced in a study of OX40 agonist ivuxolimab in advanced cancers. Libraries were made using the immunoSEQ multiplex PCR assay. The source is immuneACCESS, and TCRdb retained only in-frame sequences with V and J called. Part of the clones is not carried over; for the studies checked, unresolved V genes explain less than half of this, and the remainder is unexplained. For this sample the table gives some 41,000 clones, of which approximately 90% were detected only once. The ten largest account for roughly 14% of the sample. Material: CD4+ or CD8+ T cells sorted from blood, obtained in a trial of the OX40 agonist ivuxolimab. The receptor set was obtained from an adult with an advanced solid tumor such as melanoma, head and neck, liver or kidney cancer.

This clone was observed once. The chain is built from TRBV29-1 and TRBJ1-5; weak D call: TRBD1 (6 bases). Germline V gene data show CDR1 as SQVTM and CDR2 as ANQGSEA. CDR3 length: 13 residues. Trimming took off 7 bases at V and 6 bases at J, with 16 bases between the two ends. The CDR3 region has the DNA TGCAGCGCCCAAGCAGGGGAAGGTCAGCCCCAGCATTTT. Translation: CSAQAGEGQPQHF.

This chain uses TRBV7-8 with TRBJ1-1; TRBD1 is a possible D gene (6 bases). The CDR3 runs to 15 residues. Trimming shortened V by 4 bases and J by 1 base, and 13 bases separated the two germline ends. Germline V lookup: CDR1 SGHVS, CDR2 FQNEAQ. CDR3 loop: CASSSQGGANTEAFF. The CDR3 region has the DNA TGTGCCAGCAGCTCACAGGGAGGCGCGAACACTGAAGCTTTCTTT. Looking up the rest from reference TRBV7-8 and TRBJ1-1 gives the full variable domain: GAGVSQSPRYKVAKRGQDVALRCDPISGHVSLFWYQQALGQGPEFLTYFQNEAQLDKSGLPSDRFFAERPEGSVSTLKIQRTQQEDSAVYLCASSSQGGANTEAFFGQGTRLTVV.

V is TRBV7-8 and J is TRBJ2-7; 8 nucleotides align to TRBD1. Trimming at V came to 5 bases and at J to 7 bases, leaving 16 bases not matched to a gene. The CDR3 totals 16 residues. CDR1 and CDR2 (germline): SGHVS, FQNEAQ. The CDR3 DNA sequence: TGTGCCAGCAGCCCCCGACCAGGGACAGGATATGGGGAGCAGTACTTC. Residues: CASSPRPGTGYGEQYF. Looking up the rest from reference TRBV7-8 and TRBJ2-7 gives the full variable domain: GAGVSQSPRYKVAKRGQDVALRCDPISGHVSLFWYQQALGQGPEFLTYFQNEAQLDKSGLPSDRFFAERPEGSVSTLKIQRTQQEDSAVYLCASSPRPGTGYGEQYFGPGTRLTVT.

The gene calls are TRBV28 and TRBJ2-1, with 7 nucleotides matching TRBD2. V gave up 5 bases and J gave up 4 bases; unmatched junction bases: 5. This CDR3 contains 14 residues. Germline values: CDR1 MDHEN, CDR2 SYDVKM. The CDR3 DNA reads as TGTGCCAGCAGTCCGGCGGGAGCTTACAATGAGCAGTTCTTC. Protein sequence: CASSPAGAYNEQFF.

This clone is termed medium-sized. This sequence joins TRBV9 and TRBJ2-5, with 12 bases fitting TRBD1. The J segment lost 4 bases and the V segment lost 3 bases, leaving 7 bases of the junction unmatched. CDR1 is SGDLS and CDR2 is YYNGEE in the germline V gene. The CDR3 covers 16 residues. The CDR3 protein is CASSEGTGGFGETQYF. Written as DNA, the CDR3 is TGTGCCAGCAGCGAGGGGACAGGGGGCTTTGGAGAGACCCAGTACTTC.

This clone showed up just once. V gene TRBV5-1 combines with J gene TRBJ1-4; the D gene is possibly TRBD1 (5 bases). The CDR3 totals 15 residues. With 4 bases removed from V and 1 base from J, the gap between germline ends came to 11 bases. In germline, CDR1 is SGHRS, CDR2 YFSETQ. DNA for the CDR3: TGCGCCAGCAGCCCCGGGGGGGGAACTAATGAAAAACTGTTTTTT. This gives the protein CASSPGGGTNEKLFF.

This chain uses TRBV6-5 with TRBJ1-1; TRBD1 might be the D (5 bases). The V end was cut by 6 bases, the J end by 7 bases, with 18 bases between. Germline V gene data show CDR1 as MNHEY and CDR2 as SVGAGI. The CDR3 consists of 14 residues. The CDR3: CASRLAQRGVEAFF. The CDR3 bases are TGTGCCAGCAGACTTGCCCAGCGGGGGGTTGAAGCTTTCTTT.

The chain links TRBV1 to TRBJ2-7; the listed D gene, TRBD2, was not tested against the DNA. TRBV1 is noted as a pseudogene. This CDR3 is built from 16 residues. The CDR3 loop reads CTSSPLLAGEDYEQYF. CDR3 in DNA: TGCACCAGCAGCCCCCTTCTGGCGGGAGAAGACTACGAGCAGTACTTC.

V is TRBV7-9 and J is TRBJ2-3; TRBD1 is a possible D gene (6 bases). There are 17 residues in the CDR3. Deletions cut 5 bases from V and 4 bases from J, with 22 bases between. Germline-derived CDR1 and CDR2 are SEHNR and FQNEAQ (reference sequence). CDR3 region: CASSQRGWGPTSDTQYF. The CDR3 region has the DNA TGTGCCAGCAGCCAGCGAGGTTGGGGGCCGACCTCAGATACGCAGTATTTT.

This clone was seen a few times. The chain links TRBV28 to TRBJ1-2; unclear D gene. The CDR3 length is 13 residues. The germline CDR1 and CDR2 sequences are MDHEN and SYDVKM. V gave up 2 bases and J gave up 2 bases, with 6 bases separating them. The DNA of the CDR3 is TGTGCCAGCAGTTTACCAGAAAACTATGGCTACACCTTC. This codes for CASSLPENYGYTF.

This chain connects TRBV6-6 to TRBJ1-5; D is perhaps TRBD1 (6 bases). CDR1 and CDR2 (germline): MNHNY, SVGAGI (reference sequence). The CDR3 loop spans 16 amino acids. V lost 6 bases and J lost 2, with 17 bases in between. The CDR3 sequence is CASRTAGARGNQPQHF. The CDR3 DNA reads as TGTGCCAGCAGGACCGCAGGGGCTCGGGGCAATCAGCCCCAGCATTTT.

The rearrangement joins TRBV6-6 to TRBJ1-5; the match to TRBD1 covers 7 bases. The V gene end was trimmed by 6 bases and the J gene end by 6 bases; junction bases not matched to a gene: 5. Per the germline V gene, CDR1 is MNHNY and CDR2 is SVGAGI (reference sequence). The CDR3 is 13 amino acids. CDR3 nucleotides: TGTGCCAGCAGACAGGGGCAGGGTCAGCCCCAGCATTTT. It is translated as CASRQGQGQPQHF.

The rearrangement links TRBV2 to TRBJ1-1; D perhaps matches TRBD1 (5 bases). This CDR3 has 16 residues. The germline V gene has CDR1 SNHLY and CDR2 FYNNEI. V lost 8 bases and J 5 bases, leaving 24 bases between the germline ends. The CDR3 protein is CASSGLVRVGRTEAFF. DNA for the CDR3: TGTGCCAGCTCCGGTCTGGTCAGGGTAGGGCGGACTGAAGCTTTCTTT.

This clone occurred once. The chain recombines TRBV10-3 with TRBJ2-3; D gene ambiguous. Germline values: CDR1 ENHRY, CDR2 SYGVKD. CDR3 length: 14 residues. Trimming removed 1 base from V and 6 bases from J, with 11 bases in between. This CDR3 is CAISEWNSADTQYF. CDR3 nucleotide sequence: TGTGCCATCAGTGAGTGGAACTCCGCCGATACGCAGTATTTT.

The rearrangement links TRBV27 to TRBJ2-7, with D possibly being TRBD1 (5 bases). The CDR3 has 15 residues. Germline V gene data show CDR1 as MNHEY and CDR2 as SMNVEV (reference sequence). The V and J ends lost 0 bases and 3 bases respectively, with 12 bases between them. The CDR3 loop reads CASSLSGQALYEQYF. The CDR3 DNA is TGTGCCAGCAGTTTATCGGGGCAGGCTCTCTACGAGCAGTACTTC.

The CDR3 sequence: CASSLRTWGLGDEQYF. DNA for the CDR3: TGTGCCAGCAGTTTAAGGACTTGGGGGTTGGGGGACGAGCAGTACTTC. The chain carries TRBV28 and TRBJ2-7; D is tentatively TRBD1 or TRBD2 (5 bases each). The germline CDR1 and CDR2 sequences are MDHEN and SYDVKM. V lost 2 bases and J lost 5, with 19 bases in between. The CDR3 is made up of 16 amino acids.

The J gene is TRBJ2-2, the V gene TRBV25-1; 10 positions agree with TRBD2. V gave up 3 bases and J gave up 5 bases; unmatched junction bases: 6. CDR1 is MGHDK and CDR2 is SYGVNS in the germline V gene. CDR3 length: 16 residues. CDR3 bases: TGTGCCAGCAGTGATCCTAGCGGGGGCGGGACCGGGGAGCTGTTTTTT. Translated: CASSDPSGGGTGELFF.

This clone came up a few times. The J gene is TRBJ1-5, the V gene TRBV7-2; no clear D gene. Germline CDR1 reads SGHTA; CDR2 reads FQGNSA. V was pared by 5 bases and J by 9 bases, with 14 bases between. The CDR3 sequence is 13 residues long. CDR3 nucleotide sequence: TGTGCCAGCAGCCCCGGCGGAGTAGGGCCCCAGCATTTT. Translating gives CASSPGGVGPQHF.

The V call is TRBV9, the J call TRBJ2-1; TRBD2 agrees at 8 bases. Germline trimming cut 2 bases from V and 9 bases from J; bases unmatched to any gene: 7. Germline CDR1 SGDLS, CDR2 YYNGEE. The CDR3 length is 14 residues. Here the CDR3 reads CASSVWAGGAEQFF. The CDR3, as DNA: TGTGCCAGCAGCGTGTGGGCGGGAGGAGCTGAGCAGTTCTTC.

The chain joins TRBV6-6 to TRBJ2-7, with 7 bases lining up with TRBD1. The length of the CDR3 is 14 residues. The J segment lost 7 bases and the V segment lost 4 bases, leaving 10 bases of the junction unmatched. Germline CDR1 is MNHNY and CDR2 is SVGAGI (reference sequence). CDR3 sequence (DNA): TGTGCCAGCAGTTTAGGGACAGCCTTAAGGGAGCAGTACTTC. Translating it yields CASSLGTALREQYF.

The gene calls are TRBV7-3 and TRBJ2-7; TRBD2 agrees at 7 bases. CDR3 length: 17 amino acids. V gave up 4 bases and J gave up 2 bases; unmatched junction bases: 14. Germline CDR1 is SGHTA and CDR2 is FQGTGA. For the CDR3, the DNA is TGTGCCAGCAGCTCCCATATCCCCGGGACTACACCCTACGAGCAGTACTTC. Translating it yields CASSSHIPGTTPYEQYF.

J is TRBJ2-1 and V is TRBV5-5; 7 nucleotides align to TRBD1. In germline, CDR1 is SGHKS, CDR2 YYEKEE (reference sequence). The CDR3 covers 14 residues. With V trimmed by 0 bases and J by 9 bases, 6 bases remained unmatched. CDR3 sequence reads: CASSLARGLSEQFF. CDR3 DNA: TGTGCCAGCAGCTTGGCTAGGGGGCTTAGTGAGCAGTTCTTC.

By proportion, this clone is medium-sized. The CDR3 sequence: CASSSQQGYNEQFF. The CDR3 DNA sequence: TGTGCCAGCAGTTCGCAACAGGGATACAATGAGCAGTTCTTC. The chain is built from TRBV2 and TRBJ2-1; tentative D call: TRBD1 (6 bases). Germline V gives CDR1 SNHLY, CDR2 FYNNEI. This CDR3 has 14 residues. V was cut by 5 bases and J by 4 bases, with 12 bases left in between.

This rearrangement joins TRBV5-8 to TRBJ2-7; D perhaps matches TRBD2 (6 bases). Germline assignment: CDR1 SGHTS and CDR2 YDEGEE. Trimming removed 5 bases at V and 9 bases at J, with 12 bases between. The CDR3 has 11 amino acids. The CDR3 DNA is TGTGCCAGCAGAGGAGGGATCGGGCAGTACTTC. It yields the protein CASRGGIGQYF.

This chain joins TRBV28 and TRBJ1-5, with 7 bases identical to TRBD1. The trim removed 3 bases at V and 1 base at J, leaving 9 bases unmatched. From germline, CDR1 is MDHEN and CDR2 SYDVKM. The CDR3 length is 17 residues. CDR3 nucleotide sequence: TGTGCCAGCAGTTTTCCAGGGGGAAGAGTCAGCAATCAGCCCCAGCATTTT. Protein: CASSFPGGRVSNQPQHF.